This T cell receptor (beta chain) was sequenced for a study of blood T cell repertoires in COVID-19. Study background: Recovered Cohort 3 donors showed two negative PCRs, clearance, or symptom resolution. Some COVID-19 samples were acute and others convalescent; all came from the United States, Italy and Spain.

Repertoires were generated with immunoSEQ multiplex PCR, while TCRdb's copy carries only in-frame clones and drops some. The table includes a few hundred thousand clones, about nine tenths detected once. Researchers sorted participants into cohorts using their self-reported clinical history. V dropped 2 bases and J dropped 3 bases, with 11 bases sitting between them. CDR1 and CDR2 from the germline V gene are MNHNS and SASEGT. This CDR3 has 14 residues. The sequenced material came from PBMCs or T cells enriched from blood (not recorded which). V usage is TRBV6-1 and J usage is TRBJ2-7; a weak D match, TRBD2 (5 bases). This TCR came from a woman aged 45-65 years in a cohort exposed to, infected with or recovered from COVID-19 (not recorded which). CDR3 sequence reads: CASSELGRSYEQYF. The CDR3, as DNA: TGTGCCAGCAGTGAATTGGGGAGAAGCTACGAGCAGTACTTC.